This T cell receptor (beta chain) was found in a study of blood T cells in healthy people across ages. Then a second PCR, running roughly 7 to 11 cycles, was carried out with a sample-barcoded 5' primer and a J-beta primer mix. TCRdb re-called the 5' RACE reads with MiXCR, one entry per CDR3 protein. The sample records about 640,000 distinct CDR3 sequences, 58% being singletons. A few counts support this clonotype. Germline CDR1 is LGHDT and CDR2 is YNNKEL (reference sequence). The CDR3 is 16 residues long. The trim removed 6 bases at V and 6 bases at J, leaving 8 bases unmatched. Aged roughly 6 to 90, donors were systemically healthy Caucasians from Russia.

The sequencing input was blood. V and J are TRBV3-1 and TRBJ2-1; 13 nucleotides line up with TRBD2. The TCR originated in a man aged 55 to 70 in good health. Here the CDR3 reads CASRPRTSGGGNEQFF. As DNA, the CDR3 is TGTGCCAGCAGGCCCCGGACTAGCGGGGGTGGCAATGAGCAGTTCTTC.